What follows describes a single T cell receptor (beta chain). Its antigen is as yet unknown. CDR3 length: 17 amino acids. Germline-derived CDR1 and CDR2 are MGHRA and YSYEKL. Trimming at V came to 5 bases and at J to 5 bases, leaving 13 bases not matched to a gene. These data belong to a study of shared clonotypes between healthy human individuals. Study summary: Each donor had three CD4 naive, three CD4 memory, two CD8 naive and one CD8 memory plate. Study results and limitations: Blood alone was sampled, and tissue repertoires likely differ. It was the non-shared clonotypes that had lower generation probabilities than clonotypes shared by all four donors.

Naive CD8 isolation took CD45RO-negative cells positively selected for CCR7 and excluded terminally differentiated effector memory CD45RA+ cells. Clones were sequenced by immunoSEQ multiplex PCR, and TCRdb holds only the in-frame ones, with some missing. This sample yields some 2 million clones, of which about 95% are seen a single time; 1.2% belongs to the top ten. The clonotype comes from a man between 18 and 35 years old in good health. Material: naive CD8+ T cells sorted from blood. The V call is TRBV4-1, the J call TRBJ1-1, with TRBD1 matching over 11 bases. CDR3 bases: TGCGCCAGCAGCGCAGAGCCCACCGGGACAGGGGGAACTGAAGCTTTCTTT. Translating gives CASSAEPTGTGGTEAFF.